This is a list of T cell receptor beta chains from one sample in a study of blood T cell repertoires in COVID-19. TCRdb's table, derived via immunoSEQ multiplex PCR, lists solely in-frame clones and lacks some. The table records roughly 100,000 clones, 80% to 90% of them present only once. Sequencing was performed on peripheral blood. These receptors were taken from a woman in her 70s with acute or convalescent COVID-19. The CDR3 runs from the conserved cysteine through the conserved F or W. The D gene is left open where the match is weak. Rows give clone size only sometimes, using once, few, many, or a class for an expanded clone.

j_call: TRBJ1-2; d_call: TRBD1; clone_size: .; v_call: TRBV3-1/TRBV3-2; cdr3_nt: TGTGCCAGCAGCCAAGACATCAGGGGGGACTATGGCTACACCTTC; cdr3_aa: CASSQDIRGDYGYTF
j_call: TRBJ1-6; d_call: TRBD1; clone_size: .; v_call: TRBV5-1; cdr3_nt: TGCGCCAGCAGCTCAACAGGGGTCCTTAATTCACCCCTCCACTTT; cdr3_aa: CASSSTGVLNSPLHF
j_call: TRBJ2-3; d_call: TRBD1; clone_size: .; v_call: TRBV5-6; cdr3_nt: TGTGCCAGCAGCCGAGGGGGGACAGGGTTGGATACGCAGTATTTT; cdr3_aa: CASSRGGTGLDTQYF
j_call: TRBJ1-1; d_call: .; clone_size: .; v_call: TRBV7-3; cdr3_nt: TGTGCCAGCAGTTCTGAGGGGAACACTGAAGCTTTCTTT; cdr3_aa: CASSSEGNTEAFF
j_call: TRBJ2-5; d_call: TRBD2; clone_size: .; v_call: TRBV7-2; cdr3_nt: TGTGCCAGCAGCCTAGAACTAGCGGGGGAGACCCAGTACTTC; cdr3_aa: CASSLELAGETQYF
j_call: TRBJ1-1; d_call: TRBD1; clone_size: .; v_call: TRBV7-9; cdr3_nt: TGTGCCAGCACCATGGACAGGACGAACACTGAAGCTTTCTTT; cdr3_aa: CASTMDRTNTEAFF
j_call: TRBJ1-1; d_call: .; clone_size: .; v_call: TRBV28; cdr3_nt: TGTGCCAGCAAGTCTGATAGGGGAAACACTGAAGCTTTCTTT; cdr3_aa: CASKSDRGNTEAFF
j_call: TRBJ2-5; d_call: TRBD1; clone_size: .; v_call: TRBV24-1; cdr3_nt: TGTGCCACCAGTGAGTGGGACAGGCAGGGCGTGGAGACCCAGTACTTC; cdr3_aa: CATSEWDRQGVETQYF
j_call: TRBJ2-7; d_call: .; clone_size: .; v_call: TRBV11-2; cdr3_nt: TGTGCCAGCAGCCTCGTGGGGCCCTACGAGCAGTACTTC; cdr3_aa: CASSLVGPYEQYF
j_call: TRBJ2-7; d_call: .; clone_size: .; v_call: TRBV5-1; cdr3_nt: TGCGCCAGCAGCTTGGCCGGGACTTCATTCTACGAGCAGTACTTC; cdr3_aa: CASSLAGTSFYEQYF
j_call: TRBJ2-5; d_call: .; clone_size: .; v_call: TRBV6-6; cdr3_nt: TGTGCCAGCAGTTACTTTGCGGGGAAGGGCCAAGAGACCCAGTACTTC; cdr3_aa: CASSYFAGKGQETQYF
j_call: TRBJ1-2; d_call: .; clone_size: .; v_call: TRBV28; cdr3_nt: TGTGCCAGCAGCCAATTTAGCGGGGGGCGAGGTGGCTACACCTTC; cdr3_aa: CASSQFSGGRGGYTF
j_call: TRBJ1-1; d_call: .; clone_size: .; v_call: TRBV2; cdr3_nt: TGTGCCAGCAGCTCAAGGGGCGGAGCCGACACTGAAGCTTTCTTT; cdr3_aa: CASSSRGGADTEAFF
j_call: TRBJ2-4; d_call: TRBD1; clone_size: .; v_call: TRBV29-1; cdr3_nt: TGCAGCGTTCGCGGACAGGGCAAAAACATTCAGTACTTC; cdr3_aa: CSVRGQGKNIQYF
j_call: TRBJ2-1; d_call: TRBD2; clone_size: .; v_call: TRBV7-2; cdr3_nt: TGTGCCAGCAGCTTAACTAGCGGGAGGGCCTTAAATGAGCAGTTCTTC; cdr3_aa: CASSLTSGRALNEQFF
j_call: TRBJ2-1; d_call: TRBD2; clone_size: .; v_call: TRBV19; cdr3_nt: TGTGCCAGTAGCCCGGGACTAGCCTACAATGAGCAGTTCTTC; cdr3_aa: CASSPGLAYNEQFF
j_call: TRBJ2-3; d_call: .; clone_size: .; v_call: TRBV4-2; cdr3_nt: TGTGCCAGCAGCCAAGCCGGTTCCACAGATACGCAGTATTTT; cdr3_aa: CASSQAGSTDTQYF
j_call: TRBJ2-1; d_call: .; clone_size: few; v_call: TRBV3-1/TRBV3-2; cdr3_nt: TGTGCCAGCAGCCAAGATTTCGGGTACAACAATGAGCAGTTCTTC; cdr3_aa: CASSQDFGYNNEQFF
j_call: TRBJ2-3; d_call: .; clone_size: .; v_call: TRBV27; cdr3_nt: TGTGCCAGCAGTTTCGCTAGGGGTGATACGCAGTATTTT; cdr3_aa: CASSFARGDTQYF
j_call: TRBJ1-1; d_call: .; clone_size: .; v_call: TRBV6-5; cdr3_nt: TGTGCCAGCAGTTATGCGACAGAGAACACTGAAGCTTTCTTT; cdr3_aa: CASSYATENTEAFF
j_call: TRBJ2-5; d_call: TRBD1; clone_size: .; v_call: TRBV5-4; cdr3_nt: TGTGCCAGCAGCTTACAACAGGGGGACCAAGAGACCCAGTACTTC; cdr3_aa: CASSLQQGDQETQYF
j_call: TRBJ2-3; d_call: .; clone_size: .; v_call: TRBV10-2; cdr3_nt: TGCGCCAGCAGTGAGTCGGGAGGCCTTAGCACAGATACGCAGTATTTT; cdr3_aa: CASSESGGLSTDTQYF
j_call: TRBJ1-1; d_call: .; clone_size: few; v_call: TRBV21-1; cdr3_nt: TGTGCCAGCAGCAAACACACCCCAGTTAACACTGAAGCTTTCTTT; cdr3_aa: CASSKHTPVNTEAFF
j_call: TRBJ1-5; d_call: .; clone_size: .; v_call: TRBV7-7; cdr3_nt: TGTGCTAGCAGCGAAAACCCCGGGAGGCCCCAGCATTTT; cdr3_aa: CASSENPGRPQHF
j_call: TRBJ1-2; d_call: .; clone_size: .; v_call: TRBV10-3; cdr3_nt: TGTGCCATAGGTATCAGTAACAGGGACTATGGCTACACCTTC; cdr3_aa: CAIGISNRDYGYTF
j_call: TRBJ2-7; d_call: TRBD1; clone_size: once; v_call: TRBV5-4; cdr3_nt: TGTGCCAGCAGCTACTATGACAGGGGGTACTCCTACGAGCAGTACTTC; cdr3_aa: CASSYYDRGYSYEQYF
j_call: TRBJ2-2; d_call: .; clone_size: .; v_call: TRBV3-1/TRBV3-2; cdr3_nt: TGTGCCAGCAGCCAAGATCCGGGAGAGCTCACCGGGGAGCTGTTTTTT; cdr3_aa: CASSQDPGELTGELFF
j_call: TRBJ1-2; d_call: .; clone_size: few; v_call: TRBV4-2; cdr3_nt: TGTGCCAGCAGCCAAACCCACACAGGGCCCTATGGCTACACCTTC; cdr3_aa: CASSQTHTGPYGYTF
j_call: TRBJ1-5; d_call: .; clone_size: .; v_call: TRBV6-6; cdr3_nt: TGTGCCAGCAGTTACCGTGGACAGAGCAATCAGCCCCAGCATTTT; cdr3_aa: CASSYRGQSNQPQHF
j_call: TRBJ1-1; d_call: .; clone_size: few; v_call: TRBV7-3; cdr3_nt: TGTGCCAGCAGCCGTACGGCGGGGTTGGCCACTGAAGCTTTCTTT; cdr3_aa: CASSRTAGLATEAFF
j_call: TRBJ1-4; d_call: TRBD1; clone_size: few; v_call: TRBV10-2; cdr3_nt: TGCGCCAGCAGTGCGGGACAGGGGGTTCAAAAACTGTTTTTT; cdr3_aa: CASSAGQGVQKLFF
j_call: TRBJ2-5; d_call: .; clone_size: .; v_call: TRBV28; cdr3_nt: TGTGCCAGCAGACCTCGGGGGAGGGAGACCCAGTACTTC; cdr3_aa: CASRPRGRETQYF
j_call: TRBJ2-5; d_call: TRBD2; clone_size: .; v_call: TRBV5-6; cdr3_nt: TGTGCCAGCACACGGGGACTAGCGGCCCAAGAGACCCAGTACTTC; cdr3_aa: CASTRGLAAQETQYF
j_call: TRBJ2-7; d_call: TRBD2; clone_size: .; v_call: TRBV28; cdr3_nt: TGTGCCAGCAGTTTACAAAGCGGGAGGAGCTCCTACGAGCAGTACTTC; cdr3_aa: CASSLQSGRSSYEQYF
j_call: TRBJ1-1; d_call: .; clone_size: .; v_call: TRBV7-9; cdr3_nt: TGTGCCAGCAGCCAGCACGGGGGTGACACTGAAGCTTTCTTT; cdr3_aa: CASSQHGGDTEAFF
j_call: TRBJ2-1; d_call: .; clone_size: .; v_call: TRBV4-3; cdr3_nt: TGCGCCAGCAGCCAAGGCGCGAGTTACAATGAGCAGTTCTTC; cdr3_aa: CASSQGASYNEQFF
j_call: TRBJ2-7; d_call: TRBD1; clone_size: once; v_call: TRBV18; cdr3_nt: TGTGCCAGCTCCCCGAGACAGGGGGCCTACGAGCAGTACTTC; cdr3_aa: CASSPRQGAYEQYF
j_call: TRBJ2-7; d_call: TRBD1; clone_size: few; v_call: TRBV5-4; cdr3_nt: TGTGCCAGCAGCCACACAGGGGGCTACGAGCAGTACTTC; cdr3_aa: CASSHTGGYEQYF
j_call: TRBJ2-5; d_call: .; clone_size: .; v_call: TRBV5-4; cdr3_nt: TGTGCCAGCAGCCGCCAAGAGACCCAGTACTTC; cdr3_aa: CASSRQETQYF
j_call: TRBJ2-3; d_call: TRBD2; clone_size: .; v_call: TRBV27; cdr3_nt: TGTGCCAGCAGTTCGAGGACTAGCGGGAGTTCAGATACGCAGTATTTT; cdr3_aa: CASSSRTSGSSDTQYF
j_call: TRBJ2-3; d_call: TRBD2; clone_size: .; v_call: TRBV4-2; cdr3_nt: TGTGCCAGCAGCCAAGGGACTAGTTTCGGAGATACGCAGTATTTT; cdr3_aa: CASSQGTSFGDTQYF
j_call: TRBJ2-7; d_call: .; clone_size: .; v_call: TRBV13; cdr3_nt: TGTGCCAGCAGCTTAATGGTCAGATCCTACGAGCAGTACTTC; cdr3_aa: CASSLMVRSYEQYF
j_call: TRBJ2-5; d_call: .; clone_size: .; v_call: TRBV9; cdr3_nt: TGTGCCAGCAGCGTAGCGGTGAGTGGAGAGACCCAGTACTTC; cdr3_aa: CASSVAVSGETQYF
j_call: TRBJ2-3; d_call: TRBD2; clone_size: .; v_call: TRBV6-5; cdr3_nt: TGTGCCAGCAGCGCGGGGGGCGCCAGCACAGATACGCAGTATTTT; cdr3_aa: CASSAGGASTDTQYF
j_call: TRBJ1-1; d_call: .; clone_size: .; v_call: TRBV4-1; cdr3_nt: TGCGCCAGCTGCCCTACCCAAGGGGGCACTGAAGCTTTCTTT; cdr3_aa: CASCPTQGGTEAFF
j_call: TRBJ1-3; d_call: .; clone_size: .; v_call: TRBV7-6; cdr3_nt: TGTGCCAGCAGCTTAACAGGGACACCAGGAAACACCATATATTTT; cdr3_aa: CASSLTGTPGNTIYF
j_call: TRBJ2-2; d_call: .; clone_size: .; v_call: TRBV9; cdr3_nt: TGTGCCAGCAGCGTAGATCGGGGTTGGGACACCGGGGAGCTGTTTTTT; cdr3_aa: CASSVDRGWDTGELFF
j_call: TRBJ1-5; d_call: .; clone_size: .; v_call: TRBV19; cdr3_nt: TGTGCCAGTAGTATTGGCAGGTCAGGTCAGCCCCAGCATTTT; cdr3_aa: CASSIGRSGQPQHF
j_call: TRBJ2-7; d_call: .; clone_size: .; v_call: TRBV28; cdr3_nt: TGTGCCAGCAGTCTAACTCCAAGCTCCTACGAGCAGTACTTC; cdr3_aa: CASSLTPSSYEQYF
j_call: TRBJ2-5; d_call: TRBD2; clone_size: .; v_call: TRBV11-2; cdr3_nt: TGTGCCAGCAGCCCTACTAGCGGGGGGGTCCAAGAGACCCAGTACTTC; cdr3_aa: CASSPTSGGVQETQYF
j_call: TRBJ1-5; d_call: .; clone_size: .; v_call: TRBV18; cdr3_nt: TGTGCCAGCTCACTTAATGCGGGACCCAGCAATCAGCCCCAGCATTTT; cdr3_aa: CASSLNAGPSNQPQHF
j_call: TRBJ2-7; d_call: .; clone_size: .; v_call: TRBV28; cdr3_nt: TGTGCCAGCAGTTTATCAGGGGAGCTCGAGCAGTACTTC; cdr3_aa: CASSLSGELEQYF
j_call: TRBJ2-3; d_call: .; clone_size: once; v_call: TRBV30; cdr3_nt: TGTGCCTGGAGTGGGGGGCGATCAGATACGCAGTATTTT; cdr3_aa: CAWSGGRSDTQYF
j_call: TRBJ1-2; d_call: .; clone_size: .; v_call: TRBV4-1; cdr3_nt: TGCGCCAGCAGCCTAAGACAGTCTAACTATGGCTACACCTTC; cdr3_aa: CASSLRQSNYGYTF